The source of this TCR beta chain is a study of T cell responses to AZD1222 COVID-19 vaccine. A remark on this clone: Its antigen is not known.

This CDR3 is 14 amino acids long. Trimming removed 0 bases from V and 8 bases from J, with 10 bases in between. The germline gives CDR1 ENHRY, CDR2 SYGVKD. General observations from the study: Close to half of spike-specific TCRs reportedly recognize unmutated variant regions. The donor cohort was predominantly white British with a female majority, and clonal diversity may have been underestimated. The number of AZD1222 recipients seropositive at baseline was only five or six. Repertoires were obtained solely post-peak T cell response.

Libraries were prepared by immunoSEQ multiplex PCR; TCRdb keeps only in-frame clonotypes and omits some of them. Among about 110,000 clones listed, roughly 90% were seen once. This specimen consisted of peripheral blood, obtained on day 0 of MenACWY control vaccination. This receptor was taken from an adult in good health. The rearrangement joins TRBV10-3 to TRBJ1-4, with D tentatively TRBD1 (5 bases). The CDR3 here is CAISESQDAEKLFF. CDR3 sequence (DNA): TGTGCCATCAGTGAGTCACAGGATGCGGAAAAACTGTTTTTT.